The 9 T cell receptor beta chains below come from one sample, sequenced in a study of blood T cell repertoires in COVID-19. The method was immunoSEQ multiplex PCR; TCRdb's version includes in-frame clones alone and lacks a portion of them. The sample has about 270,000 clones, about nine tenths seen once. Input material: PBMCs or T cells enriched from blood (not recorded which). These receptors originate from a woman in her 40s with acute COVID-19.

This chain joins TRBV19 and TRBJ1-6; unclear D gene. The CDR3 loop spans 15 amino acids. The ends were cut back, 6 bases at V and 4 bases at J, with 13 bases in the middle. Per germline, CDR1 LNHDA and CDR2 SQIVND (reference sequence). DNA of the CDR3: TGTGCCAGTAGATCAAAAGAGGCTTATAATTCACCCCTCCACTTT. Translation gives CASRSKEAYNSPLHF.

This sequence joins TRBV9 and TRBJ1-6; TRBD1 is a possible D gene (5 bases). Germline V lookup: CDR1 SGDLS, CDR2 YYNGEE. This CDR3 contains 15 residues. Trimming removed 0 bases at V and 7 bases at J, with 11 bases between. CDR3 nucleotide sequence: TGTGCCAGCAGCGTAGGGGCCGGGGGGAATTCACCCCTCCACTTT. It yields the protein CASSVGAGGNSPLHF.

This clone was seen only a few times. The V and J genes are TRBV7-2 and TRBJ1-3; D is perhaps TRBD1 (6 bases). The CDR3 runs 17 residues. The V and J ends lost 0 bases and 0 bases respectively, with 12 bases between them. In germline, CDR1 is SGHTA, CDR2 FQGNSA. The CDR3 DNA follows: TGTGCCAGCAGCTTAGCGGCAGGCAGGGGCTCTGGAAACACCATATATTTT. It specifies CASSLAAGRGSGNTIYF.

The CDR3 nucleotides read TGTGCCACCAGTGATTCCCCCACCAGGGGAATCACTGAAGCTTTCTTT. Translated: CATSDSPTRGITEAFF. The chain carries TRBV24-1 and TRBJ1-1; tentatively, D is TRBD1 (6 bases). Germline V gene lookup returns CDR1 KGHDR and CDR2 SFDVKD. The CDR3 spans 16 residues. Trimming left V 2 bases short and J 4 bases short, with 16 bases between.

The V and J genes are TRBV5-1 and TRBJ1-3, with D hard to call. CDR3 length: 17 residues. V was pared by 3 bases and J by 0 bases, with 16 bases between. Germline values: CDR1 SGHRS, CDR2 YFSETQ. The CDR3 DNA reads as TGCGCCAGCAGCTCGGAGATGAGCGGCGGCTCTGGAAACACCATATATTTT. Its protein is CASSSEMSGGSGNTIYF. The full variable domain, completed using reference TRBV5-1 and TRBJ1-3, is KAGVTQTPRYLIKTRGQQVTLSCSPISGHRSVSWYQQTPGQGLQFLFEYFSETQRNKGNFPGRFSGRQFSNSRSEMNVSTLELGDSALYLCASSSEMSGGSGNTIYFGEGSWLTVV.

This chain joins TRBV24-1 and TRBJ2-7; D perhaps matches TRBD1 (5 bases). The CDR3 is 15 residues long. V was clipped by 4 bases and J by 0 bases, with 12 bases between them. The germline CDR1 and CDR2 sequences are KGHDR and SFDVKD. CDR3 nucleotides: TGTGCCACCAGTGACCCCCGACAGAGCTCCTACGAGCAGTACTTC. This codes for CATSDPRQSSYEQYF.

The chain links TRBV3-1 (or the pseudogene TRBV3-2) to TRBJ2-3; D might be TRBD2 (7 bases). Trimming shortened V by 4 bases and J by 4 bases, and 12 bases separated the two germline ends. The V gene's germline CDR1 is LGHDT and CDR2 YNNKEL (reference sequence). The CDR3 sequence is 14 residues long. The CDR3 region is CASSLRGGADTQYF. CDR3 coding DNA: TGTGCCAGCAGCCTCCGAGGGGGGGCAGATACGCAGTATTTT.

This chain uses TRBV5-4 with TRBJ2-5; 7 bases are shared with TRBD1. The V and J ends lost 4 bases and 3 bases, in that order; junction bases with no gene match: 3. The CDR3 contains 13 residues. Germline V gene data show CDR1 as SGHNT and CDR2 as YYREEE (reference sequence). The CDR3 bases are TGTGCCAGCAGCCAGACAGGGAAAGAGACCCAGTACTTC. The encoded protein is CASSQTGKETQYF.

The rearrangement uses TRBV7-3 and TRBJ2-3; 11 bases map to TRBD2. In germline, CDR1 is SGHTA, CDR2 FQGTGA. The CDR3 contains 16 residues. The ends lost 4 bases at V and 1 base at J; junction bases unmatched: 4. The CDR3 region is CASSSTSGSGTDTQYF. Here the CDR3 DNA reads TGTGCCAGCAGCTCTACTAGCGGGAGCGGCACAGATACGCAGTATTTT.